This T cell receptor (beta chain) was found in a study of Ad26.COV2.S vaccination and SARS-CoV-2 variants. With respect to this clone: Antigen unknown.

Germline CDR1 MNHEY, CDR2 SMNVEV (reference sequence). The CDR3 spans 15 residues. V lost 2 bases, J lost 9 bases, and 9 bases stayed unmatched. Study conclusions and caveats: Placebo and vaccine recipients had non-spike TCR breadth that was similar.

Noted treatment: roughly 20 received Ad26.COV2.S at low or high dose, single or two shots; about 5 received placebo; per-sample allocation not given. Samples were taken on day 63 after the first vaccine or placebo injection. Assay used: immunoSEQ multiplex PCR; TCRdb lists only in-frame clones, some missing. The sample holds 350,000 to 500,000 clones, approximately 87% seen once. The sequence came from a person between 18 and 59 years old who received the Ad26.COV2.S COVID-19 vaccine or a placebo. The material was peripheral blood, obtained in a trial of Ad26.COV2.S vaccine versus placebo. The chain couples TRBV27 to TRBJ2-4; 8 bases are a match to TRBD2. Here the CDR3 reads CASSLNSGDWGIQYF. The CDR3 nucleotides are TGTGCCAGCAGTTTAAATAGCGGGGATTGGGGCATTCAGTACTTC.